A selection of T cell receptor beta chains follows, all from one sample in a study of human T cells and chemical hapten exposure. TCRdb itself ran the RACE reads through MiXCR, one entry per CDR3 protein. The repertoire includes approximately 400,000 distinct CDR3 sequences, approximately 5% of them detected once, and under 3% sits in the top ten. Sequenced material: whole blood, taken in connection with sensitization to the hapten diphenylcyclopropenone (DPC). Receptor source: a woman aged 45-65 years with alopecia areata. Some clones in this sample may be carry-over from other donors' samples. CDR3s include the opening cysteine and the closing phenylalanine or tryptophan. A D gene is named only where the DNA matches it firmly. Expanded clones get a size class; other rows say once, few or many, or leave the size out.

size	V	J	D	DNA	CDR3
-	TRBV12-3/TRBV12-4	TRBJ2-5	TRBD2	TGTGCCAGCAACTCCGGGACTAGCGGGGTCTCGGGGGAGACCCAGTACTTC	CASNSGTSGVSGETQYF
-	TRBV19	TRBJ2-3	TRBD2	TGTGCCAGTAAGGGACTAGCGGGAGGGGAAGATACGCAGTATTTT	CASKGLAGGEDTQYF
many	TRBV20-1	TRBJ2-7	-	TGCAGTGCTAGGAACCCAAGCTCCTACGAGCAGTACTTC	CSARNPSSYEQYF
many	TRBV7-9	TRBJ1-2	-	TGTGCCAGCAGCTCGGCGTCAGGTCCCTATGGCTACACCTTC	CASSSASGPYGYTF
many	TRBV27	TRBJ2-3	TRBD2	TGTGCCAGCAGTTCCAGCTGGACTAGCGGGCTTCGCACAGATACGCAGTATTTT	CASSSSWTSGLRTDTQYF
many	TRBV30	TRBJ1-1	-	TGTGCCTGGATAATAGGGGGATCTGAAGCTTTCTTT	CAWIIGGSEAFF
many	TRBV12-3/TRBV12-4	TRBJ2-7	-	TGTGCCAGCAGTCGGGCAGGGACTTTCGAGCAGTACTTC	CASSRAGTFEQYF
many	TRBV20-1	TRBJ1-5	-	TGCAGCACCAATTCCCAGGGGCCCAAGCAGCCCCAGCATTTT	CSTNSQGPKQPQHF
few	TRBV15	TRBJ1-1	-	TGTGCCACCAGCAGACGGGAACTGAGCACTGAAGCTTTCTTT	CATSRRELSTEAFF
many	TRBV29-1	TRBJ2-1	-	TGCAGCGGGCTTACTGGGGACAATGAGCAGTTCTTC	CSGLTGDNEQFF